The present T cell receptor (beta chain) was sequenced within a study of blood T cell repertoires in COVID-19. Study overall: Collection of acute and convalescent COVID-19 samples took place in the United States, Italy and Spain.

Sequenced by immunoSEQ multiplex PCR; TCRdb stores in-frame clones only, minus some. This table has about 210,000 clones, around 76% appearing once. In Seattle, patients joined the study during active infection and were tracked longitudinally. The material sequenced was peripheral blood. This clonotype was obtained from a woman aged 55-75 years with COVID-19, enrolled during active disease.

The CDR3, as DNA: TGTGCCAGCAGCCCCCGGGGGGGACTACGCCTCTACAATGAGCAGTTCTTC. Translated, it gives CASSPRGGLRLYNEQFF. The rearrangement links TRBV7-9 to TRBJ2-1; 8 nucleotides line up with TRBD2. CDR1 is SEHNR, CDR2 FQNEAQ, per germline (reference sequence). The CDR3 totals 17 residues. V shed 5 bases, J shed 3 bases, and the junction held 12 bases outside the gene matches.